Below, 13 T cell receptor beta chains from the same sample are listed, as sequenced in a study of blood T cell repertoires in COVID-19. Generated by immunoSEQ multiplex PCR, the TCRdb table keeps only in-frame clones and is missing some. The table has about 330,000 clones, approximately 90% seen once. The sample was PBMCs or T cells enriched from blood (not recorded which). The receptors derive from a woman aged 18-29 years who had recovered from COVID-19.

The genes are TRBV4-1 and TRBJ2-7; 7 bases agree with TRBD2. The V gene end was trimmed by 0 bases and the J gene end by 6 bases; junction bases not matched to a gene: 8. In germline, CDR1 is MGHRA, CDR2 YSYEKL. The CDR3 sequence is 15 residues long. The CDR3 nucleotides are TGCGCCAGCAGCCAAGACTCGGGAGGTTTCGGCGAGCAGTACTTC. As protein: CASSQDSGGFGEQYF.

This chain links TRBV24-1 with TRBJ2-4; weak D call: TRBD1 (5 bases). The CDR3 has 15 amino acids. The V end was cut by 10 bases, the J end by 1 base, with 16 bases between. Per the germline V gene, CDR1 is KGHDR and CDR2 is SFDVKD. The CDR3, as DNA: TGTGCCACTCATAGGGGTGTGTATGCCAAAAACATTCAGTACTTC. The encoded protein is CATHRGVYAKNIQYF.

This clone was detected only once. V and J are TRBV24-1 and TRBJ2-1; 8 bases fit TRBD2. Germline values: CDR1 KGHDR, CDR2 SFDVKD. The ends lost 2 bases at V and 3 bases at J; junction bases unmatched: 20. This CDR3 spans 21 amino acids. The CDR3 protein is CATSDWASGSQGNKGYNEQFF. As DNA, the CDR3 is TGTGCCACCAGTGATTGGGCCAGCGGGAGCCAGGGTAATAAGGGCTACAATGAGCAGTTCTTC.

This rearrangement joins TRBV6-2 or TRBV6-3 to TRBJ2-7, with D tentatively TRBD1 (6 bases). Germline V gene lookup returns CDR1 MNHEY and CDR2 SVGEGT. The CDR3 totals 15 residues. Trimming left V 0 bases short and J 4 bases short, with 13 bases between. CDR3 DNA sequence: TGTGCCAGCAGTTACTCTTGGCAGGGGAATTACGAGCAGTACTTC. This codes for CASSYSWQGNYEQYF.

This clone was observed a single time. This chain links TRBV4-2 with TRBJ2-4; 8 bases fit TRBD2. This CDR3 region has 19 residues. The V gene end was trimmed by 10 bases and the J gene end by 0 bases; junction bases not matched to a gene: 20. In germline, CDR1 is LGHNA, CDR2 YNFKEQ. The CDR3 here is CATSEPGLDPHIAKNIQYF. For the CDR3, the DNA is TGTGCCACTTCCGAGCCGGGACTAGACCCTCACATAGCCAAAAACATTCAGTACTTC.

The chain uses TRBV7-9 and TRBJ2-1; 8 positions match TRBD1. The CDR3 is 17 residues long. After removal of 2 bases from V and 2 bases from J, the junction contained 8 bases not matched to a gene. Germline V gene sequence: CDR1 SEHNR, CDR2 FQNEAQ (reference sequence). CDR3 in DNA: TGTGCCAGCAGCTTACCCCCCGGGACAGGCACCTACAATGAGCAGTTCTTC. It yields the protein CASSLPPGTGTYNEQFF.

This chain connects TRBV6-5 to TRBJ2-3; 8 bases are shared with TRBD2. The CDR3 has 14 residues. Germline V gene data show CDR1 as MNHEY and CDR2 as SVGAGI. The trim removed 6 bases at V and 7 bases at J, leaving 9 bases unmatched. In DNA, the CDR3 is TGTGCCAGCAGACCCGGACTAGCTGTTCATACGCAGTATTTT. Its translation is CASRPGLAVHTQYF.

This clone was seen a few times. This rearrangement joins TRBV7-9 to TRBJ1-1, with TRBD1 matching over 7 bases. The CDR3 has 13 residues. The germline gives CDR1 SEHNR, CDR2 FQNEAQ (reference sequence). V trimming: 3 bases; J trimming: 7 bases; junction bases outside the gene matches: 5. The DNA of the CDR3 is TGTGCCAGCAGCTTTCCGGGACAGTTTGAAGCTTTCTTT. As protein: CASSFPGQFEAFF.

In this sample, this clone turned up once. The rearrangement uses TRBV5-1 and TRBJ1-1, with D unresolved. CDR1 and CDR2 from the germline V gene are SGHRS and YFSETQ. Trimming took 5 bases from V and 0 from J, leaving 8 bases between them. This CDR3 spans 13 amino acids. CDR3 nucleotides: TGCGCCAGCAGGGGCCCAATGAACACTGAAGCTTTCTTT. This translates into CASRGPMNTEAFF.

As DNA, the CDR3 is TGTGCCAGCAGCCGATTGGACAGGGGGTATGGCTACACCTTC. Amino acid sequence: CASSRLDRGYGYTF. The V call is TRBV3-1 (or the pseudogene TRBV3-2), the J call TRBJ1-2; 10 bases match TRBD1. The ends lost 4 bases at V and 5 bases at J; junction bases unmatched: 4. CDR1 LGHDT and CDR2 YNNKEL come from the germline V gene (reference sequence). The CDR3 runs to 14 residues.

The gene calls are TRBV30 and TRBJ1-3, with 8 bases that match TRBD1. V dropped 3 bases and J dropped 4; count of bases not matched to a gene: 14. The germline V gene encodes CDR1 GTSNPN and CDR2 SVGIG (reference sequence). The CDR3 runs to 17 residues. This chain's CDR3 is CAWRESSQGGYGNTIYF. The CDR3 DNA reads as TGTGCCTGGAGAGAGAGTTCACAGGGGGGATACGGAAACACCATATATTTT.

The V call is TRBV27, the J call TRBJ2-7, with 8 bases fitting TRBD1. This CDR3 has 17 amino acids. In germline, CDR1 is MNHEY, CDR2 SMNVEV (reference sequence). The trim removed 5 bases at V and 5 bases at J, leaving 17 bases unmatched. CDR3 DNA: TGTGCCAGCAGTCACCTCCCGTGGACAGGGAAGGGCGACGAGCAGTACTTC. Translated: CASSHLPWTGKGDEQYF.

The CDR3 reads CASSLKGQTNEKLFF. CDR3 coding DNA: TGTGCCAGCAGCTTGAAGGGGCAGACTAATGAAAAACTGTTTTTT. The chain has TRBV5-5 and TRBJ1-4, with D maybe TRBD1 (5 bases). Germline V CDR1 and CDR2: SGHKS, YYEKEE (reference sequence). The V end was cut by 1 base, the J end by 2 bases, with 9 bases between. CDR3 length: 15 amino acids.